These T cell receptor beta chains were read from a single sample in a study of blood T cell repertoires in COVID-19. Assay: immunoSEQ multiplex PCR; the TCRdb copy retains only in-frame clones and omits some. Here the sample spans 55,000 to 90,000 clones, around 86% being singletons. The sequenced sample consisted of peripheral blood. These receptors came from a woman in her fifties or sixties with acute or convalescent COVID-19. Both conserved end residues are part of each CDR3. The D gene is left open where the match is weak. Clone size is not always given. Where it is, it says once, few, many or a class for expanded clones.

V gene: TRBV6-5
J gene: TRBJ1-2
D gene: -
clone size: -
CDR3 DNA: TGTGCCAGCAGTTACACCCCGGGAGGCGGAGGCTACACCTTC
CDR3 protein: CASSYTPGGGGYTF

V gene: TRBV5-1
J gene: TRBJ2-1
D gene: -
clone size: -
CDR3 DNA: TGCGCCAGCAGCTTGTCCAGTCTAGCCATTGAGCAGTTCTTC
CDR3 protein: CASSLSSLAIEQFF

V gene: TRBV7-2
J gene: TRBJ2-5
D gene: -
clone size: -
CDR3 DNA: TGTGCCAGCAGCTTCGGGTCCCTAGAGACCCAGTACTTC
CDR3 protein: CASSFGSLETQYF

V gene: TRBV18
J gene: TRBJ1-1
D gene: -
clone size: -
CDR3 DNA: TGTGCCAGCTCGTCGAGTCGGAACACTGAAGCTTTCTTT
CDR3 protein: CASSSSRNTEAFF

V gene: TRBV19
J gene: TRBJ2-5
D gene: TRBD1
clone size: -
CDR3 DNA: TGTGCCAGTAGGAGCCGGGACAGGGGGTCGGGGGAGACCCAGTACTTC
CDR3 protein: CASRSRDRGSGETQYF

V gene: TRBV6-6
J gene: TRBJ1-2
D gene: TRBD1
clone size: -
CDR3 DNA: TGTGCCAGCAGACCGGGACAGGCTTATGGCTACACCTTC
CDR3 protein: CASRPGQAYGYTF

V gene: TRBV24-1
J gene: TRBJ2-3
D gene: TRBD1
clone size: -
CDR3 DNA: TGTGCCACCAGTGATGACAGGGGGCTAACAGATACGCAGTATTTT
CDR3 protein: CATSDDRGLTDTQYF

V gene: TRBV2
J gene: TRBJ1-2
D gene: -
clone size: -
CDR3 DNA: TGTGCCAGCAGTGTACAGGCCGGGTGGACCTTC
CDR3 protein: CASSVQAGWTF

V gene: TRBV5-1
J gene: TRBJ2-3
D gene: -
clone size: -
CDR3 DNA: TGCGCCAGCAGCTTGGCCTTCTCGGACTTATTATTTGCAGATACGCAGTATTTT
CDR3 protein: CASSLAFSDLLFADTQYF

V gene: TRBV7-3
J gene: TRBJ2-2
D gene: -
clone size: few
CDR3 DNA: TGTGCCAGCAGCCCCGGGACAATCGGGACCGGGGAGCTGTTTTTT
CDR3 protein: CASSPGTIGTGELFF

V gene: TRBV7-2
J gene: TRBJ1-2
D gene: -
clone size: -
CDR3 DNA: TGTGCCAGCAGCTTGCAGCCGGGGGATGGCTACACCTTC
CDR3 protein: CASSLQPGDGYTF

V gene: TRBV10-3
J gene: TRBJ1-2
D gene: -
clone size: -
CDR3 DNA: TGTGCCATCAGTGAGTCAACAGGGACATATGGCTACACCTTC
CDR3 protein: CAISESTGTYGYTF

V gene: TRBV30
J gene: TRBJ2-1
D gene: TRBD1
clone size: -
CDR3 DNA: TGTGTCTCAAGGACAGGGGGCAGCGATGAGCAGTTCTTC
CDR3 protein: CVSRTGGSDEQFF

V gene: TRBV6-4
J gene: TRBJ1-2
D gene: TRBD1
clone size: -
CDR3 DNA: TGTGCCAGCAGTGACTCAGGGACAGATAACTATGGCTACACCTTC
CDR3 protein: CASSDSGTDNYGYTF

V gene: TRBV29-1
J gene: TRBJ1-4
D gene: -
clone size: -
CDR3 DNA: TGCAGCACTCGGACGGGAGATAATGAAAAACTGTTTTTT
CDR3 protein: CSTRTGDNEKLFF

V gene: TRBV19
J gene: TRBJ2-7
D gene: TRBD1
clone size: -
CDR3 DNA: TGTGCCAGTAGTATTGGACAGGGGGGTTCCTACGAGCAGTACTTC
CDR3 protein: CASSIGQGGSYEQYF

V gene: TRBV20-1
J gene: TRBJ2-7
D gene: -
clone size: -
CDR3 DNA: TGCAGTGCTAGTGCCAGGGCAGGGGGGGAGCAGTACTTC
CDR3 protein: CSASARAGGEQYF

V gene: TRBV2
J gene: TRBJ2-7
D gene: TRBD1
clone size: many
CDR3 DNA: TGTGCCAGCAGTGAATGGGACAGGGCGGAGGACGAGCAGTACTTC
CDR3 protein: CASSEWDRAEDEQYF

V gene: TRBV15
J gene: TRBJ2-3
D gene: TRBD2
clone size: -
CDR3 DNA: TGTGCCACCAGCCTCTCCATAGCGGGGGGCGCAGATACGCAGTATTTT
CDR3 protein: CATSLSIAGGADTQYF

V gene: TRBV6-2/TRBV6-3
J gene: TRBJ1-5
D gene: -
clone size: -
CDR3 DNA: TGTGCCAGCAGCGGACAGTTCAATCAGCCCCAGCATTTT
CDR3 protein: CASSGQFNQPQHF

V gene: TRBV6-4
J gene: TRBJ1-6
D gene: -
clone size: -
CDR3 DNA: TGTGCCAGCAGTGACTCCCCCCAGGGACCCCTCCACTTT
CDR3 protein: CASSDSPQGPLHF

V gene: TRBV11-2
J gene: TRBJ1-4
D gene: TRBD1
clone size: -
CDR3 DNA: TGTGCCAGCAGCTTAGATGAGATTGGACAGGGGGCTGAAAAACTGTTTTTT
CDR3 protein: CASSLDEIGQGAEKLFF

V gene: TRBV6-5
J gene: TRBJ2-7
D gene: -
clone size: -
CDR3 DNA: TGTGCCAGCAGTAGAAACTTTCCAGGGAACTACGAGCAGTACTTC
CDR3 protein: CASSRNFPGNYEQYF

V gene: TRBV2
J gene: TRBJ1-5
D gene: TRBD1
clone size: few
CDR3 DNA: TGTGCCAGCAGTCCACAGGGGGCTGACCAGCCCCAGCATTTT
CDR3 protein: CASSPQGADQPQHF

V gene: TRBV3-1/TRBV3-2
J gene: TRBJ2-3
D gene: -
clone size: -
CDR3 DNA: TGTGCCAGCAGCCACAGGGGTCGGGACACAGATACGCAGTATTTT
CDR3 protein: CASSHRGRDTDTQYF

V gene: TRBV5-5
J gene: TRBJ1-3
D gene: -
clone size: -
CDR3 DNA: TGTGCCAGCAGCGCGGACAGCTCGGGAAACACCATATATTTT
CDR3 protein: CASSADSSGNTIYF

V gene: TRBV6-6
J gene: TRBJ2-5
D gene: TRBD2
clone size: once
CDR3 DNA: TGTGCCAGCAGTTGGTCCGCGGGGGGGAGAGGAGAGACCCAGTACTTC
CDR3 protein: CASSWSAGGRGETQYF